This entry lists 3 T cell receptor beta chains sequenced from one sample in a study of OX40 agonist ivuxolimab in advanced cancers. Generated by immunoSEQ multiplex PCR, the TCRdb table keeps only in-frame clones and is missing some. The sample includes roughly 50,000 clones, 90% to 95% seen only once; the top ten take around 13%. Sequencing used CD4+ or CD8+ T cells sorted from blood, obtained in a trial of the OX40 agonist ivuxolimab. Every receptor here comes from an adult with an advanced solid tumor such as melanoma, head and neck, liver or kidney cancer.

The rearrangement uses TRBV27 and TRBJ2-7, with 9 bases aligning to TRBD1. J lost 4 bases, V lost 6 bases, and 7 bases had no gene match. In germline, CDR1 is MNHEY, CDR2 SMNVEV (reference sequence). The CDR3 is 14 residues long. The CDR3 DNA is TGTGCCAGCAGCCTTTCGACAGGGGGGTACGAGCAGTACTTC. Its translation: CASSLSTGGYEQYF.

This rearrangement joins TRBV18 to TRBJ2-1; D is uncertain. Germline CDR1 and CDR2: KGHSH and LQKENI. The CDR3 consists of 13 residues. V lost 3 bases, J lost 6 bases, and 9 bases lay in between. DNA for the CDR3: TGTGCCAGCTCACCGCTCCGCCTCAATGAGCAGTTCTTC. Its protein product is CASSPLRLNEQFF.

The gene calls are TRBV7-9 and TRBJ2-3, with TRBD2 matching over 9 bases. There are 13 residues in the CDR3. CDR1 and CDR2 (germline): SEHNR, FQNEAQ (reference sequence). V shed 4 bases, J shed 5 bases, and the junction held 1 base outside the gene matches. The CDR3 sequence: CASSYSGGDTQYF. Here the CDR3 DNA reads TGTGCCAGCAGCTATAGCGGGGGAGATACGCAGTATTTT.